In this sample, the clone carrying this T cell receptor (beta chain) turned up a few times. The data were produced by immunoSEQ multiplex PCR, yet TCRdb's version contains in-frame clones alone and is incomplete. The data show 35,000 to 50,000 clones, over 85% seen once. Germline CDR1 reads SQVTM; CDR2 reads ANQGSEA. Trimming removed 2 bases from V and 4 bases from J, with 11 bases in between. The CDR3 sequence is 13 residues long. This record belongs to a study of tissue T cells after allogeneic stem cell transplantation. Study-level background: Gastrointestinal graft-versus-host disease was present in all patients, each treated with several therapy lines.

This chain links TRBV29-1 with TRBJ1-2; D may be TRBD1 (5 bases). This TCR derives from a woman aged 40-69 years who later had graft-versus-host disease after an allogeneic stem cell transplant. The material was blood, obtained before transplantation. The CDR3 loop reads CSVEKGQAYGYTF. CDR3 coding DNA: TGCAGCGTTGAAAAGGGGCAGGCCTATGGCTACACCTTC. The whole variable domain, filled in from reference TRBV29-1 and TRBJ1-2, reads SAVISQKPSRDICQRGTSLTIQCQVDSQVTMMFWYRQQPGQSLTLIATANQGSEATYESGFVIDKFPISRPNLTFSTLTVSNMSPEDSSIYLCSVEKGQAYGYTFGSGTRLTVV.